A selection of T cell receptor beta chains follows, all from one sample in a study of regulatory T cells in long-lasting Graves disease. TCRdb fed the multiplex PCR reads into MiXCR, producing one record per CDR3 protein. The sample lists roughly 420,000 distinct CDR3 sequences, approximately 15% seen once, with roughly 18% in the top ten. These data were also reused for a study on T cells in Graves' hyperthyroidism and ophthalmopathy.

The sample in question was peripheral blood mononuclear cells (PBMCs), obtained at new diagnosis, from a patient treated with antithyroid drugs. All receptors come from a woman aged 50 to 60 with Graves disease. Each CDR3 is given with its conserved first and last residue.

v_gene	j_gene	CDR3aa
TRBV2	TRBJ1-5	CASSKEGNQPQHF
TRBV6-1	TRBJ2-7	CASSERRGLEQYF
TRBV6-1	TRBJ1-1	CASSDPTRGLNTEAFF
TRBV12-3/TRBV12-4	TRBJ2-6	CASSSNSGANVLTF
TRBV28	TRBJ1-5	CASSLWGRDQPQHF
TRBV29-1	TRBJ2-1	CSAAPLGDEQFF
TRBV27	TRBJ2-1	CASSSARSLNEQFF
TRBV6-2/TRBV6-3	TRBJ2-7	CASTRGGNEQYF
TRBV29-1	TRBJ2-1	CSVQGPSGSSYNEQFF
TRBV28	TRBJ1-1	CASTLGGLNTEAFF
TRBV7-8	TRBJ2-5	CASSARREVRETQYF
TRBV28	TRBJ2-7	CASSWGGADYEQYF
TRBV6-5	TRBJ1-2	CASSYNDRDAGYTF
TRBV20-1	TRBJ2-3	CSARVGTASTDTQYF
TRBV28	TRBJ2-1	CASSLWMLAGGDNEQFF
TRBV28	TRBJ2-1	CASRSPGQVYNEQFF
TRBV6-1	TRBJ2-7	CASSDRRREPSYEQYF
TRBV6-2/TRBV6-3	TRBJ2-1	CASSSTGMGNEQFF
TRBV6-1	TRBJ1-2	CASTGINYGYTF
TRBV4-1	TRBJ1-1	CASSQDPMVNTKAFF
TRBV15	TRBJ2-3	CATSRRSPGTTSTDTQYF
TRBV4-1	TRBJ2-7	CASSSPASGGYEQYF
TRBV28	TRBJ1-2	CASSPRSGRSNYGYTF
TRBV9	TRBJ2-7	CASSPTGTSAYEQYF
TRBV27	TRBJ2-2	CASKMERSNTGELFF
TRBV11-3	TRBJ2-2	CASSSNLAVEDTGELFF
TRBV7-3	TRBJ1-1	CASSLLVPGAVNTEAFF
TRBV11-2	TRBJ2-1	CASSSQGPPYNEQFF
TRBV20-1	NA	CSAPASGSENEQFF
TRBV19	TRBJ2-6	CASSINPLSGANVLTF
TRBV5-4	TRBJ2-5	CASSRGTRKETQYF
TRBV7-2	TRBJ2-1	CASSQPGVVDQSQFF
TRBV2	TRBJ2-7	CASAGQVAYEQYF
TRBV2	TRBJ2-1	CASTEGGNEQFF
TRBV2	TRBJ1-1	CASSPGAWNTEAFF
TRBV5-1	TRBJ1-5	CASSLYVGTNQPQHF
TRBV27	TRBJ1-3	CATRDYSGNTIYF
TRBV5-4	TRBJ1-1	CASSLGQGIDTEAFF
TRBV6-2/TRBV6-3	TRBJ2-1	CASSYWKEGYNEQFF
TRBV27	TRBJ2-7	CASSLSPNMDEYF
TRBV9	TRBJ1-2	CASSGKRQGPDYGYTF
TRBV29-1	TRBJ2-2	CSVRVGNTGELFF
TRBV7-9	TRBJ1-6	CASSPDRGVSPLHF
TRBV5-4	TRBJ2-7	CASSPGSTGTYEQYF
TRBV5-6	TRBJ1-2	CASSVTVNYGYTF
TRBV14	TRBJ2-4	CASSQEWSGAAKNIQYF
TRBV11-2	TRBJ2-2	CASSPAPGELFF
TRBV2	TRBJ2-5	CASIGLAWYF
TRBV6-1	TRBJ1-4	CASTPSSTNEKLFF
TRBV7-8	TRBJ2-1	CASSSGPGNEQFF
TRBV7-9	TRBJ1-2	CASSLEAGPSGGYTF
TRBV7-9	TRBJ1-4	CASSLDGLRLFF
TRBV7-2	TRBJ2-7	CASSRGTGGYEQYF